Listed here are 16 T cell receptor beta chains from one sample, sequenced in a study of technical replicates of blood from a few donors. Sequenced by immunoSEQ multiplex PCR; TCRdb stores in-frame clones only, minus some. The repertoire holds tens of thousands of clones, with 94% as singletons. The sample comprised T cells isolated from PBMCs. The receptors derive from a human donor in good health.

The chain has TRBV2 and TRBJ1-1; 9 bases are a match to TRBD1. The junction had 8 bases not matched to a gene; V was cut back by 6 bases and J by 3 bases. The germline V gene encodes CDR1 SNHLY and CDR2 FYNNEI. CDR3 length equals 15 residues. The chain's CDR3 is CASSLQGARHTEAFF. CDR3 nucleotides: TGTGCCAGCAGCTTACAGGGGGCACGGCACACTGAAGCTTTCTTT.

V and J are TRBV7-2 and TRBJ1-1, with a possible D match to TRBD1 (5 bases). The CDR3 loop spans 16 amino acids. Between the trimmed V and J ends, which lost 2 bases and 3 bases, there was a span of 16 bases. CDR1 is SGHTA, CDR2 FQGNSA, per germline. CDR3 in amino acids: CASSLYGGTPYTEAFF. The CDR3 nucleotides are TGTGCCAGCAGCTTATATGGGGGGACTCCCTACACTGAAGCTTTCTTT.

CDR3 loop: CASSPGLFTSTDTQYF. The DNA of the CDR3 is TGTGCCAGCTCACCAGGACTATTCACTAGCACAGATACGCAGTATTTT. J is TRBJ2-3 and V is TRBV18; a possible D gene is TRBD2 (6 bases). The CDR3 is 16 residues long. Looked up from germline, CDR1 is KGHSH and CDR2 is LQKENI. V lost 2 bases to trimming and J lost 0 bases, with 12 bases between them.

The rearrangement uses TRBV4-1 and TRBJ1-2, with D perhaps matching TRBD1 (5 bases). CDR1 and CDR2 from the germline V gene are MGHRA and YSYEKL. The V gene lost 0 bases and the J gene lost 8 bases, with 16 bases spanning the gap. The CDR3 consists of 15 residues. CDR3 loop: CASSQDPRPRGGYTF. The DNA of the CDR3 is TGCGCCAGCAGCCAAGACCCCCGACCAAGGGGAGGCTACACCTTC.

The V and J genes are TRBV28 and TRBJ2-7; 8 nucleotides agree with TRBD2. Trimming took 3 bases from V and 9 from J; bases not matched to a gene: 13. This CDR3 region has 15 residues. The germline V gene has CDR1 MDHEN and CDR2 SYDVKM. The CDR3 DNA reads TGTGCCAGCAGTTTTTTTGAGACTAGCGAGTCCCGGCAGTACTTC. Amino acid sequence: CASSFFETSESRQYF. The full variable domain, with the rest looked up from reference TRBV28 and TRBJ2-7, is DVKVTQSSRYLVKRTGEKVFLECVQDMDHENMFWYRQDPGLGLRLIYFSYDVKMKEKGDIPEGYSVSREKKERFSLILESASTNQTSMYLCASSFFETSESRQYFGPGTRLTVT.

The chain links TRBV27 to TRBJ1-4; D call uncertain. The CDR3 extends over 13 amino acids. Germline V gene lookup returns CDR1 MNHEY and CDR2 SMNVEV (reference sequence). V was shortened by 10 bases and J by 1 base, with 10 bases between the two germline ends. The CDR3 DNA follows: TGTGCCACCTCGGAGTTAACTAATGAAAAACTGTTTTTT. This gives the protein CATSELTNEKLFF.

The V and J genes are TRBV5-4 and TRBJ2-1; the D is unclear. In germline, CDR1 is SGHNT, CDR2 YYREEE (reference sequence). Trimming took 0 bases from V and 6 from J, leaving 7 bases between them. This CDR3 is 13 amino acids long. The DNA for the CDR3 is TGTGCCAGCAGCTTGGAATCGGGCAATGAGCAGTTCTTC. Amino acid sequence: CASSLESGNEQFF.

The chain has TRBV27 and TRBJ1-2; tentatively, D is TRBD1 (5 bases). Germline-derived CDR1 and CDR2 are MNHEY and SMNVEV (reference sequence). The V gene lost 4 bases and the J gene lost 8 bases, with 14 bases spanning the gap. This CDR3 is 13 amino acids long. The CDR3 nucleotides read TGTGCCAGCAGTTCTCAGGGCCCGAGCGGCTACACCTTC. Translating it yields CASSSQGPSGYTF.

The CDR3 here is CATSGLAGMDEQFF. DNA for the CDR3: TGTGCCACCTCAGGACTAGCGGGAATGGATGAGCAGTTCTTC. V usage is TRBV11-1 and J usage is TRBJ2-1; 12 bases map to TRBD2. Looked up from germline, CDR1 is SGHAT and CDR2 is FQDESV (reference sequence). This CDR3 is 14 amino acids long. After removal of 10 bases from V and 8 bases from J, the junction contained 9 bases not matched to a gene.

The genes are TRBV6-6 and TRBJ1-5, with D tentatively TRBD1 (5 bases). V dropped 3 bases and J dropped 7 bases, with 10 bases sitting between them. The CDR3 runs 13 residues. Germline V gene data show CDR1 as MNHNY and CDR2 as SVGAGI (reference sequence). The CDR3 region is CASSYNGGQPQHF. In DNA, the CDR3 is TGTGCCAGCAGTTATAACGGGGGGCAGCCCCAGCATTTT.

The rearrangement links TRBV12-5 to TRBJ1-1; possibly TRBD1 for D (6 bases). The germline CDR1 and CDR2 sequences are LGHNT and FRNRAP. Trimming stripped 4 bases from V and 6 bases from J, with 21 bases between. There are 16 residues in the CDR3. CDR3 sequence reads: CASGWVVVGGLPEAFF. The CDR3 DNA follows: TGTGCTAGTGGTTGGGTTGTTGTGGGGGGGCTTCCTGAAGCTTTCTTT. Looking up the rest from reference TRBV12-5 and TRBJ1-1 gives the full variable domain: DARVTQTPRHKVTEMGQEVTMRCQPILGHNTVFWYRQTMMQGLELLAYFRNRAPLDDSGMPKDRFSAEMPDATLATLKIQPSEPRDSAVYFCASGWVVVGGLPEAFFGQGTRLTVV.

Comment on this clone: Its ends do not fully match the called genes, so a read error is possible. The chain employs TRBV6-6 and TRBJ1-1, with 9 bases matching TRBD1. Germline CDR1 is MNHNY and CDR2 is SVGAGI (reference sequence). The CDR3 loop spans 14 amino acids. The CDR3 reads CASSPDRGNSEAFF. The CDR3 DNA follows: TGTGCCAGCAGCCCTGACAGGGGGAACTCTGAAGCTTTCTTT.

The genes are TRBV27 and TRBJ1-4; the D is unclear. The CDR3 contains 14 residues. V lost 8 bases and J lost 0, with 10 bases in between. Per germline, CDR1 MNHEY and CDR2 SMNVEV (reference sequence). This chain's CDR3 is CASSRASTNEKLFF. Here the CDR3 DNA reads TGTGCCAGCTCGCGGGCTTCAACTAATGAAAAACTGTTTTTT.

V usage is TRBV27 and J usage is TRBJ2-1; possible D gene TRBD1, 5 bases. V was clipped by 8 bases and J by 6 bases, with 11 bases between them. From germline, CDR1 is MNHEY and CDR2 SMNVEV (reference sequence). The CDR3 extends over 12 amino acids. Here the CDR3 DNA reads TGTGCCAGCGCGCAGGGTGGCAATGAGCAGTTCTTC. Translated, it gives CASAQGGNEQFF.

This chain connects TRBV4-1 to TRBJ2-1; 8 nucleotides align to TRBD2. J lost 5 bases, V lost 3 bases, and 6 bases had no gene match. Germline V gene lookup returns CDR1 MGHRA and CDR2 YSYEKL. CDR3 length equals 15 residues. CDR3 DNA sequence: TGCGCCAGCAGCCAGCTAGCGGGTTTCCACAATGAGCAGTTCTTC. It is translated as CASSQLAGFHNEQFF.

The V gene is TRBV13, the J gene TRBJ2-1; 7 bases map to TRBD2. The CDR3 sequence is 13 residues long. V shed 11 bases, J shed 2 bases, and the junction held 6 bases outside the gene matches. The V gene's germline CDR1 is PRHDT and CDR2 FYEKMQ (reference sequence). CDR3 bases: TGTGCCTCCACCGGGACTACCTACAATGAGCAGTTCTTC. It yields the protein CASTGTTYNEQFF.